The 20 T cell receptor beta chains presented below share a single source sample, sequenced in a study of Ad26.COV2.S vaccination and SARS-CoV-2 variants. Treatment indicated: 15 to 20 received Ad26.COV2.S at low or high dose, single or two shots; about 5 received placebo; per-sample allocation not given. Collection of the samples took place on day 63 after the first injection of vaccine or placebo. Sequencing was performed with immunoSEQ multiplex PCR; in TCRdb, only in-frame clones are kept and a portion is missing. Of about 400,000 clones listed, about four fifths are singletons. The starting material was peripheral blood, obtained in a trial of Ad26.COV2.S vaccine versus placebo. These TCRs come from a person aged 18-65 years who received the Ad26.COV2.S COVID-19 vaccine or a placebo.

Regarding this clone: The sample carries other DNA sequences with the same CDR3. The chain links TRBV7-9 to TRBJ2-3, with 11 bases lining up with TRBD2. V lost 5 bases to trimming and J lost 3 bases; unmatched junction nucleotides: 4. This CDR3 has 15 amino acids. Germline CDR1 is SEHNR and CDR2 is FQNEAQ (reference sequence). As DNA, the CDR3 is TGTGCCAGCAGCCTATTAGCGGGGGGGACAGATACGCAGTATTTT. It encodes CASSLLAGGTDTQYF.

This clone was found once. V and J are TRBV21-1 and TRBJ2-7; TRBD1, the table's D call, lacks a check against the DNA. TRBV21-1 is deemed a pseudogene. CDR3 length: 15 residues. As DNA, the CDR3 is TGTGCCAGCAGCCTAACACGACAGGCTTCCTACGAGCAGTACTTC. It is translated as CASSLTRQASYEQYF.

This sequence joins TRBV6-5 and TRBJ1-1; 7 bases are a match to TRBD1. With 0 bases clipped from V and 0 bases from J, the junction kept 1 base outside the gene matches. The germline CDR1 and CDR2 sequences are MNHEY and SVGAGI. CDR3 size: 15 residues. The CDR3 bases are TGTGCCAGCAGTTACTCGGGACAGCTGAACACTGAAGCTTTCTTT. Amino acid sequence: CASSYSGQLNTEAFF.

This chain links TRBV5-6 with TRBJ2-3, with 8 bases that match TRBD1. The V and J ends lost 5 bases and 3 bases, in that order; junction bases with no gene match: 5. CDR1 SGHDT and CDR2 YYEEEE come from the germline V gene. The CDR3 is 14 residues long. The CDR3 spells CASRVRGRTDTQYF. In DNA, the CDR3 is TGTGCCAGCAGGGTCAGGGGGCGTACAGATACGCAGTATTTT.

V gene TRBV30 combines with J gene TRBJ1-1; no clear D. Deletions cut 5 bases from V and 0 bases from J, with 7 bases between. CDR1 GTSNPN and CDR2 SVGIG come from the germline V gene (reference sequence). This CDR3 is 12 amino acids long. The CDR3 is CAWGDMNTEAFF. CDR3 coding DNA: TGTGCCTGGGGGGATATGAACACTGAAGCTTTCTTT.

The chain employs TRBV19 and TRBJ1-1; no clear D gene. Trimming removed 3 bases from V and 1 base from J, with 12 bases in between. CDR1 and CDR2 from the germline V gene are LNHDA and SQIVND (reference sequence). The CDR3 covers 15 residues. Here the CDR3 reads CASSMDWTGNTEAFF. The DNA of the CDR3 is TGTGCCAGTAGTATGGATTGGACCGGGAACACTGAAGCTTTCTTT.

The genes are TRBV2 and TRBJ2-6; no clear D. The ends were cut back, 2 bases at V and 0 bases at J, with 8 bases in the middle. CDR3 length equals 16 residues. Per the germline V gene, CDR1 is SNHLY and CDR2 is FYNNEI. The CDR3 is CASSERRLSGANVLTF. The CDR3 bases are TGTGCCAGCAGTGAACGACGGCTCTCTGGGGCCAACGTCCTGACTTTC.

The chain is built from TRBV5-6 and TRBJ1-3, with D possibly being TRBD1 (5 bases). The CDR3 is 17 amino acids. Germline values: CDR1 SGHDT, CDR2 YYEEEE. V shed 2 bases and J shed 0 bases, with 15 bases lying between them. CDR3 DNA sequence: TGTGCCAGCAGCTTTTCGTACAGGCGACCCTCTGGAAACACCATATATTTT. Translating it yields CASSFSYRRPSGNTIYF.

In this sample, this clone turned up a few times. This chain uses TRBV11-3 with TRBJ2-1; tentative D call: TRBD2 (6 bases). Germline CDR1 SGHNT, CDR2 YENEEA. The V gene lost 5 bases and the J gene lost 4 bases, with 12 bases spanning the gap. CDR3 length equals 14 residues. For the CDR3, the DNA is TGTGCCAGCAGCCCGCGCGGGATGTACAATGAGCAGTTCTTC. Translated: CASSPRGMYNEQFF.

This chain links TRBV4-1 with TRBJ2-1, with D hard to call. Per germline, CDR1 MGHRA and CDR2 YSYEKL. The CDR3 runs 10 residues. V shed 4 bases and J shed 15 bases, with 10 bases lying between them. The CDR3 sequence is CASSRLGPFF. For the CDR3, the DNA is TGCGCCAGCAGCCGTCTAGGCCCGTTCTTC.

The chain recombines TRBV12-3 or TRBV12-4 with TRBJ2-7; D uncertain. V was shortened by 3 bases and J by 5 bases, with 8 bases between the two germline ends. The CDR3 runs to 12 residues. CDR3 residues: CASSFGLDEQYF. The CDR3 coding sequence is TGTGCCAGCAGTTTCGGCCTCGACGAGCAGTACTTC.

There are a few counts of this clone. V and J are TRBV5-6 and TRBJ1-1; no reliable D call. CDR1 and CDR2 from the germline V gene are SGHDT and YYEEEE. CDR3 length: 14 residues. V lost 1 base, J lost 10 bases, and 17 bases lay in between. CDR3 in DNA: TGTGCCAGCAGCTTGTACGGACTTGAAGCGGCAGCTTTCTTT. Translation: CASSLYGLEAAAFF.

This clone was found once. This CDR3 is CATLAGANTGELFF. The CDR3 coding sequence is TGTGCCACCCTAGCGGGCGCGAACACCGGGGAGCTGTTTTTT. The chain recombines TRBV10-3 with TRBJ2-2; 8 bases match TRBD2. The J segment lost 0 bases and the V segment lost 10 bases, leaving 4 bases of the junction unmatched. The germline V gene encodes CDR1 ENHRY and CDR2 SYGVKD. CDR3 length equals 14 residues.

The chain recombines TRBV12-5 with TRBJ2-1; D remains ambiguous. The CDR3 consists of 13 residues. V was shortened by 7 bases and J by 2 bases, with 9 bases between the two germline ends. Germline assignment: CDR1 LGHNT and CDR2 FRNRAP. CDR3 DNA sequence: TGTGCTAGTGTTGAGATTCCCTACAATGAGCAGTTCTTC. This encodes CASVEIPYNEQFF.

The rearrangement uses TRBV6-5 and TRBJ1-4; perhaps TRBD1 as D (5 bases). Germline V lookup: CDR1 MNHEY, CDR2 SVGAGI. The CDR3 covers 14 residues. V shed 10 bases and J shed 8 bases, with 20 bases lying between them. CDR3 coding DNA: TGTGCCACACAGCGGGGCCTCCTAGGGGAAAAACTGTTTTTT. Translating gives CATQRGLLGEKLFF.

The rearrangement uses TRBV5-1 and TRBJ1-1; D may be TRBD1 (6 bases). V was pared by 4 bases and J by 1 base, with 11 bases between. Germline V lookup: CDR1 SGHRS, CDR2 YFSETQ. The CDR3 is made up of 14 amino acids. In DNA form, the CDR3 reads TGCGCCAGCAGCCCAAGGGGACAGAACACTGAAGCTTTCTTT. Its protein product is CASSPRGQNTEAFF.

This chain connects TRBV7-9 to TRBJ1-1; 8 bases line up with TRBD1. This CDR3 region has 16 residues. The junction had 8 bases not matched to a gene; V was cut back by 5 bases and J by 0 bases. Germline CDR1 reads SEHNR; CDR2 reads FQNEAQ (reference sequence). CDR3 protein: CASSQARGRLNTEAFF. The CDR3 DNA is TGTGCCAGCAGCCAGGCCAGGGGGCGCCTGAACACTGAAGCTTTCTTT.

J is TRBJ1-4 and V is TRBV5-1, with D perhaps matching TRBD1 (5 bases). This CDR3 has 15 residues. V was clipped by 0 bases and J by 3 bases, with 9 bases between them. In germline, CDR1 is SGHRS, CDR2 YFSETQ. The CDR3 spells CASSLAGRANEKLFF. In nucleotides, the CDR3 is TGCGCCAGCAGCTTGGCCGGCAGGGCTAATGAAAAACTGTTTTTT.

In its sample, this clone was seen once. This chain uses TRBV4-3 with TRBJ1-1, with D possibly matching TRBD1 (5 bases). CDR1 and CDR2 from the germline V gene are LGHNA and YSLEER. The CDR3 extends over 14 amino acids. V was shortened by 4 bases and J by 8 bases, with 17 bases between the two germline ends. The CDR3 region is CASSRSQGFREAFF. The CDR3 DNA follows: TGCGCCAGCAGCCGTTCCCAGGGCTTCAGAGAAGCTTTCTTT.

The CDR3 bases are TGTGCCAGCAGCTTACTGCAGTTCAACTCACCCCTCCACTTT. As protein: CASSLLQFNSPLHF. This sequence joins TRBV13 and TRBJ1-6, with D uncertain. Trimming removed 2 bases from V and 10 bases from J, with 12 bases in between. CDR3 size: 14 residues. Germline CDR1 is PRHDT and CDR2 is FYEKMQ (reference sequence).